These T cell receptor beta chains were read from a single sample in a study of blood T cell repertoires in COVID-19. The table came from immunoSEQ multiplex PCR; TCRdb's copy has only in-frame clones and leaves some out. Found here are 110,000 or so clones, 81% of them singletons; the top ten hold around 1.5%. Source material: peripheral blood. These receptors all stem from a man aged 45 to 65 with acute or convalescent COVID-19. The CDR3 runs from the conserved cysteine through the conserved F or W. Each record gives: V gene, D gene, J gene, CDR3 protein. A D gene is named only where the DNA matches it firmly.

>TRBV5-6|TRBD1|TRBJ1-1
CASSLSPGQGNTEAFF
>TRBV7-9|.|TRBJ1-2
CASSLNDRTFSLF
>TRBV18|.|TRBJ1-4
CASSRGQNFATNEKLFF
>TRBV6-5|.|TRBJ1-1
CASTRRGGQTEAFF
>TRBV9|.|TRBJ1-1
CASRENEGNTEAFF
>TRBV3-1/TRBV3-2|TRBD2|TRBJ2-5
CASSQGHSSGQETQYF
>TRBV6-5|.|TRBJ1-1
CASSYPGNTEAFF
>TRBV6-1|.|TRBJ1-5
CASSELGGRRNQPQHF
>TRBV5-6|TRBD1|TRBJ2-7
CASSSGTGVHEQYF
>TRBV6-1|TRBD1|TRBJ1-1
CASSATRDRDMNTEAFF
>TRBV18|TRBD1|TRBJ2-1
CASSPRQGYNEQFF
>TRBV30|TRBD2|TRBJ2-3
CAISSGVSTDTQYF
>TRBV6-6|TRBD1|TRBJ2-2
CASQGVVGKDGELFF
>TRBV7-3|.|TRBJ2-2
CASSLSGWAGELFF
>TRBV5-1|TRBD1|TRBJ2-1
CASSLSGTGVFNEQFF
>TRBV5-4|.|TRBJ2-3
CASSPFLAGAPTDTQYF
>TRBV19|TRBD1|TRBJ2-7
CASSPRRGTGDYEQYF
>TRBV29-1|.|TRBJ2-7
CSVGGPYEQYF
>TRBV5-4|TRBD2|TRBJ2-5
CASSLGMAGGLGETQYF
>TRBV9|TRBD2|TRBJ2-5
CASGTSGGEETQYF
>TRBV15|TRBD1|TRBJ2-3
CATKAGQGTDTQYF
>TRBV5-6|.|TRBJ2-3
CASSLRTGQNTDTQYF
>TRBV5-4|.|TRBJ2-1
CASNPVGGGLSSYNEQFF
>TRBV2|.|TRBJ1-1
CASSEVEGWQEVNTEAFF
>TRBV5-1|.|TRBJ2-3
CASSLDRVGTDTQYF
>TRBV6-2/TRBV6-3|TRBD1|TRBJ1-2
CASSYLAGGYGYTF
>TRBV25-1|.|TRBJ1-2
CASSEVTGGLYGYTF
>TRBV5-5|.|TRBJ1-1
CASSSRGLNTEAFF
>TRBV2|TRBD1|TRBJ2-1
CASSGQGDNEQFF
>TRBV20-1|TRBD1|TRBJ1-5
CSASVGTGVSNQPQHF